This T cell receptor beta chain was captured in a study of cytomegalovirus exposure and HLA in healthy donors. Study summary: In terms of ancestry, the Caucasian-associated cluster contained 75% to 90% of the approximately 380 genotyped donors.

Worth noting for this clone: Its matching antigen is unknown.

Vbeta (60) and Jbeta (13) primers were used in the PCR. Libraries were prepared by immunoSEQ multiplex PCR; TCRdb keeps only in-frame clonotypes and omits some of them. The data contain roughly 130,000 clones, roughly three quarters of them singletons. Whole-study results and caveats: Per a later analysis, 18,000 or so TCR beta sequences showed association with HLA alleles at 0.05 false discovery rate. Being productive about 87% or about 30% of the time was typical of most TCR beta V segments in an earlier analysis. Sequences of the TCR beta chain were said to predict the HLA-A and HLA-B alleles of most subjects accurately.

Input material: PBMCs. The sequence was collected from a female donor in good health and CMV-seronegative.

This CDR3 is CASSPPGTYYEQYF. CDR3 in DNA: TGTGCCAGCAGCCCGCCCGGGACATACTACGAGCAGTACTTC. V gene TRBV7-2 combines with J gene TRBJ2-7; D possibly corresponds to TRBD1 (6 bases). Germline V gene sequence: CDR1 SGHTA, CDR2 FQGNSA. V was shortened by 5 bases and J by 3 bases, with 14 bases between the two germline ends. CDR3 length equals 14 residues.